There are many counts of the clone carrying this T cell receptor beta chain. Its antigen is currently unknown. The time point is: sample taken at primary tumor resection. The input material, whole RNA from tumor, nontumor lung or frozen PBMC, was sequenced unsorted. The data belong to a study of spatial heterogeneity in lung cancer. Across the study: From matched bulk RNA-seq came a T cell module score, which showed a strong correlation with TCR transcript counts in tumor regions. Each unique TCR and UMI combination was seen more than ten times on average in raw reads.

A unique molecular identifier was attached to every TCR cDNA molecule. TCRdb itself ran the 5' RACE reads through MiXCR, one entry per CDR3 protein. There are over 15,000 distinct CDR3 sequences in the sample; 6.5% to 7% occur only once, and 15% to 20% lies in the top ten. Whole-study results and caveats: Tumor mutation counts were tracked by expanded intratumoral alpha and beta TCR counts.

Germline loops: CDR1 SGHAT, CDR2 FQNNGV. The CDR3 has 12 residues. The V gene lost 2 bases and the J gene lost 6 bases, with 6 bases spanning the gap. The chain recombines TRBV11-2 with TRBJ2-3, with D unclear. Sequencing was performed on lung tumor tissue, taken at surgery. The receptor was isolated from a female donor with early-stage non-small cell lung cancer. The CDR3 sequence is CASSLLDDTQYF. CDR3 bases: TGTGCCAGCAGCTTATTGGACGATACGCAGTATTTT.